The next 24 T cell receptor beta chains were all read from a single sample in a study of blood T cell repertoires in COVID-19. Generated by immunoSEQ multiplex PCR, the TCRdb table keeps only in-frame clones and is missing some. The table has some 50,000 clones, about 87% seen once. The specimen was peripheral blood. Receptors were obtained from a human donor in a cohort sampled during active COVID-19.

This sequence joins TRBV2 and TRBJ1-2, with a tentative D call TRBD1 (6 bases). Per germline, CDR1 SNHLY and CDR2 FYNNEI. The CDR3 extends over 15 amino acids. V lost 3 bases and J 0 bases, leaving 11 bases between the germline ends. CDR3 residues: CASSERSGANYGYTF. CDR3 in DNA: TGTGCCAGCAGTGAGCGTTCAGGGGCTAACTATGGCTACACCTTC.

This chain links TRBV6-2 or TRBV6-3 with TRBJ2-7, with 11 positions matching TRBD2. The germline V gene encodes CDR1 MNHEY and CDR2 SVGEGT. This CDR3 is built from 16 residues. The junction had 11 bases not matched to a gene; V was cut back by 6 bases and J by 4 bases. CDR3 protein: CASSHLTSGSEYEQYF. CDR3 in DNA: TGTGCCAGCAGCCATCTCACTAGCGGGAGTGAATACGAGCAGTACTTC.

The chain links TRBV5-1 to TRBJ2-2; 8 nucleotides agree with TRBD1. Germline CDR1 is SGHRS and CDR2 is YFSETQ. V was clipped by 3 bases and J by 3 bases; unmatched bases: 4. The CDR3 loop spans 15 amino acids. CDR3 protein: CASSWDRSYTGELFF. CDR3 nucleotides: TGCGCCAGCAGCTGGGACAGGAGCTACACCGGGGAGCTGTTTTTT.

The chain is built from TRBV7-9 and TRBJ1-4; 12 bases fit TRBD1. The germline gives CDR1 SEHNR, CDR2 FQNEAQ (reference sequence). V was pared by 1 base and J by 5 bases, with 11 bases of the junction left unmatched. The CDR3 covers 19 residues. CDR3 protein: CASSLVFWDRGLLNEKLFF. CDR3 nucleotide sequence: TGTGCCAGCAGCTTAGTTTTCTGGGACAGGGGGCTTCTAAATGAAAAACTGTTTTTT.

This chain joins TRBV28 and TRBJ1-1; 8 nucleotides match TRBD1. The CDR3 sequence is 16 residues long. J was trimmed by 1 base and V by 1 base; bases with no gene match: 5. Germline V gene data show CDR1 as MDHEN and CDR2 as SYDVKM. This CDR3 is CASSLFPRGRNTEAFF. CDR3 DNA sequence: TGTGCCAGCAGTTTATTCCCCAGGGGGCGGAACACTGAAGCTTTCTTT. Drawing the rest from reference TRBV28 and TRBJ1-1, the complete variable domain is DVKVTQSSRYLVKRTGEKVFLECVQDMDHENMFWYRQDPGLGLRLIYFSYDVKMKEKGDIPEGYSVSREKKERFSLILESASTNQTSMYLCASSLFPRGRNTEAFFGQGTRLTVV.

The J gene is TRBJ2-6, the V gene TRBV7-9, with D possibly TRBD1 on 6 matching bases. V lost 4 bases, J lost 3 bases, and 10 bases lay in between. CDR1 SEHNR and CDR2 FQNEAQ come from the germline V gene (reference sequence). This CDR3 contains 15 residues. The CDR3: CASSSRGFGANVLTF. CDR3 nucleotide sequence: TGTGCCAGCAGCTCCAGGGGTTTTGGGGCCAACGTCCTGACTTTC.

This sequence joins TRBV6-2 or TRBV6-3 and TRBJ2-3; 9 positions agree with TRBD2. The CDR3 length is 15 residues. Germline CDR1 reads MNHEY; CDR2 reads SVGEGT. V was pared by 2 bases and J by 1 base, with 1 base of the junction left unmatched. The CDR3 loop reads CASSYERGGTDTQYF. As DNA, the CDR3 is TGTGCCAGCAGTTACGAGCGGGGGGGCACAGATACGCAGTATTTT.

The CDR3 region has the DNA TGTGCCAGCGGGGAGTCATTCACTGAAGCTTTCTTT. It translates to CASGESFTEAFF. The chain employs TRBV27 and TRBJ1-1, with unresolved D. CDR3 size: 12 residues. V shed 8 bases and J shed 4 bases, with 11 bases lying between them. The germline V gene has CDR1 MNHEY and CDR2 SMNVEV (reference sequence).

The chain joins TRBV5-1 to TRBJ1-2, with D possibly TRBD1 on 5 matching bases. V was cut by 4 bases and J by 5 bases, with 9 bases left in between. The length of the CDR3 is 12 residues. The germline V gene has CDR1 SGHRS and CDR2 YFSETQ. The CDR3 loop reads CASSPDSYGYTF. The CDR3 bases are TGCGCCAGCAGCCCAGACAGTTATGGCTACACCTTC.

CDR3 sequence (DNA): TGCGCCAGCAGCCCCTCGGGACAGGGAAGGGAGACCCAGTACTTC. Residues: CASSPSGQGRETQYF. This sequence joins TRBV5-1 and TRBJ2-5; 9 bases are a match to TRBD1. This CDR3 has 15 amino acids. Germline CDR1 reads SGHRS; CDR2 reads YFSETQ. With V trimmed by 4 bases and J by 5 bases, 9 bases remained unmatched.

The chain combines TRBV4-3 with TRBJ1-2, with D possibly TRBD1 on 5 matching bases. The CDR3 is 15 amino acids. V was shortened by 1 base and J by 5 bases, with 14 bases between the two germline ends. Germline V gene data show CDR1 as LGHNA and CDR2 as YSLEER. DNA for the CDR3: TGCGCCAGCAGCCAAGCCCCACAGGCGGGATATGGCTACACCTTC. Protein sequence: CASSQAPQAGYGYTF.

V gene TRBV30 combines with J gene TRBJ1-1; D perhaps matches TRBD1 (6 bases). V lost 3 bases and J 4 bases, leaving 12 bases between the germline ends. The length of the CDR3 is 13 residues. Germline V gives CDR1 GTSNPN, CDR2 SVGIG (reference sequence). CDR3 in DNA: TGTGCCTGGAGCGCAGGGGCGGGCACTGAAGCTTTCTTT. It yields the protein CAWSAGAGTEAFF.

This clone was seen just once. This chain uses TRBV10-3 with TRBJ2-7; the match to TRBD2 covers 13 bases. Trimming took 4 bases from V and 5 from J; bases not matched to a gene: 2. This CDR3 comprises 14 residues. Germline assignment: CDR1 ENHRY and CDR2 SYGVKD. The CDR3 here is CAISAGTSGNEQYF. CDR3 DNA sequence: TGTGCCATCAGTGCAGGGACTAGCGGGAACGAGCAGTACTTC.

In its sample, this clone was seen once. The V gene is TRBV11-2, the J gene TRBJ2-7, with D possibly being TRBD1 (5 bases). This CDR3 comprises 15 residues. Between the trimmed V and J ends, which lost 5 bases and 0 bases, there was a span of 14 bases. Germline V gene sequence: CDR1 SGHAT, CDR2 FQNNGV. Written as DNA, the CDR3 is TGTGCCAGCAGCACCCCAGGGTCAAGCTCCTACGAGCAGTACTTC. Protein product: CASSTPGSSSYEQYF. The full variable domain, completed using reference TRBV11-2 and TRBJ2-7, is EAGVAQSPRYKIIEKRQSVAFWCNPISGHATLYWYQQILGQGPKLLIQFQNNGVVDDSQLPKDRFSAERLKGVDSTLKIQPAKLEDSAVYLCASSTPGSSSYEQYFGPGTRLTVT.

The CDR3 is CAISPGSSHTEAFF. CDR3 coding DNA: TGTGCCATCAGTCCCGGGTCCAGCCACACTGAAGCTTTCTTT. The chain couples TRBV10-3 to TRBJ1-1; D is uncertain. In germline, CDR1 is ENHRY, CDR2 SYGVKD. The CDR3 has 14 residues. The germline V and J ends were trimmed by 5 bases and 3 bases, with 13 bases remaining between them.

This sequence joins TRBV2 and TRBJ2-3, with 10 bases that match TRBD2. This CDR3 comprises 17 residues. J was trimmed by 2 bases and V by 4 bases; bases with no gene match: 9. CDR1 and CDR2 (germline): SNHLY, FYNNEI. CDR3 loop: CASSAKGTSVPTDTQYF. CDR3 nucleotide sequence: TGTGCCAGCAGTGCAAAAGGGACTAGCGTACCCACAGATACGCAGTATTTT.

This chain connects TRBV11-2 to TRBJ2-7; TRBD1 might be the D (6 bases). CDR1 is SGHAT, CDR2 FQNNGV, per germline. V was shortened by 5 bases and J by 6 bases, with 20 bases between the two germline ends. The CDR3 is 15 amino acids. The CDR3 loop reads CASSVDRDIDLEQYF. The CDR3 DNA reads as TGTGCCAGCAGCGTTGACCGGGACATCGATCTCGAGCAGTACTTC.

The rearrangement links TRBV6-5 to TRBJ2-5; D remains ambiguous. This CDR3 is 11 amino acids long. Trimming removed 7 bases from V and 5 bases from J, with 8 bases in between. Germline V gives CDR1 MNHEY, CDR2 SVGAGI. CDR3 DNA: TGTGCCAGCACCCTCGGGGAGACCCAGTACTTC. Its translation: CASTLGETQYF.

This clone was found a few times. This chain joins TRBV27 and TRBJ2-5, with 7 positions matching TRBD1. The CDR3 consists of 13 residues. The V segment lost 5 bases and the J segment 5 bases; nucleotides outside the gene matches: 5. Germline-derived CDR1 and CDR2 are MNHEY and SMNVEV (reference sequence). The CDR3 sequence: CASSKTGRETQYF. The CDR3 DNA reads TGTGCCAGCAGTAAGACAGGGCGGGAGACCCAGTACTTC.

The rearrangement links TRBV27 to TRBJ1-2, with a tentative D call TRBD1 (5 bases). The CDR3 totals 13 residues. The germline gives CDR1 MNHEY, CDR2 SMNVEV (reference sequence). Trimming stripped 5 bases from V and 3 bases from J, with 10 bases between. CDR3 nucleotide sequence: TGTGCCAGCAGTATACAGGCATACTATGGCTACACCTTC. Its translation: CASSIQAYYGYTF.

The V call is TRBV7-3, the J call TRBJ2-7; D is perhaps TRBD2 (7 bases). Trimming cost V 5 bases and J 3 bases, with 17 bases left between them. Germline V CDR1 and CDR2: SGHTA, FQGTGA. This CDR3 has 15 residues. The CDR3 region is CASSPEGGGYYEQYF. As DNA, the CDR3 is TGTGCCAGCAGCCCCGAGGGGGGGGGTTACTACGAGCAGTACTTC.

This chain connects TRBV6-5 to TRBJ2-5, with D perhaps TRBD2 (6 bases). Trimming removed 5 bases at V and 5 bases at J, with 15 bases between. The germline CDR1 and CDR2 sequences are MNHEY and SVGAGI. The length of the CDR3 is 14 residues. The CDR3 DNA follows: TGTGCCAGCAGTACCGGGGGATTGACGGAGACCCAGTACTTC. The encoded protein is CASSTGGLTETQYF.

In its sample, this clone was seen a few times. The V and J genes are TRBV5-4 and TRBJ1-2, with TRBD1 matching over 7 bases. With V trimmed by 0 bases and J by 6 bases, 8 bases remained unmatched. The CDR3 spans 15 residues. Looked up from germline, CDR1 is SGHNT and CDR2 is YYREEE (reference sequence). CDR3 loop: CASSLDNRGSDGYTF. For the CDR3, the DNA is TGTGCCAGCAGCTTGGACAACAGGGGATCGGATGGCTACACCTTC.

The chain uses TRBV19 and TRBJ2-1; D uncertain. The CDR3 consists of 15 residues. The germline V gene has CDR1 LNHDA and CDR2 SQIVND (reference sequence). Trimming shortened V by 6 bases and J by 2 bases, and 14 bases separated the two germline ends. The CDR3: CASSERDSPYNEQFF. CDR3 DNA sequence: TGTGCCAGTAGCGAGCGTGATAGCCCCTACAATGAGCAGTTCTTC.